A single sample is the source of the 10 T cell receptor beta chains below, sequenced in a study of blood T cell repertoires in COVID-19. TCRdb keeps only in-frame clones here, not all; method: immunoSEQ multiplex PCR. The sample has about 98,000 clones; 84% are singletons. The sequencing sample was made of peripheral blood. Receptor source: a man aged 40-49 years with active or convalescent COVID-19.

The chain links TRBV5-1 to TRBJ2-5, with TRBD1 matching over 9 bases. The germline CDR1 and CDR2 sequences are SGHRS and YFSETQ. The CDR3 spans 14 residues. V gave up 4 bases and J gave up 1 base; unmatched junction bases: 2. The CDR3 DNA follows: TGCGCCAGCAGCAGGGACAGGGTCCAAGAGACCCAGTACTTC. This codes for CASSRDRVQETQYF.

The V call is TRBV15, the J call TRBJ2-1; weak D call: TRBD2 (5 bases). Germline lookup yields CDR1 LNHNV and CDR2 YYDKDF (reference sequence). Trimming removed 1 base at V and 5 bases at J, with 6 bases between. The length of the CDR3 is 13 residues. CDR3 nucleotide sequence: TGTGCCACCAGCAGAGGGAGGAACAATGAGCAGTTCTTC. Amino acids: CATSRGRNNEQFF.

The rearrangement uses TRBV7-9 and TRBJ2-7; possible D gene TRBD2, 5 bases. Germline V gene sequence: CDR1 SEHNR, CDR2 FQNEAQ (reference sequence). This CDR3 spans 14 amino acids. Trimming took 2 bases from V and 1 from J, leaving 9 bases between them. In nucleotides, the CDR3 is TGTGCCAGCAGCTTATCTGGCGGGTCCTACGAGCAGTACTTC. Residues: CASSLSGGSYEQYF.

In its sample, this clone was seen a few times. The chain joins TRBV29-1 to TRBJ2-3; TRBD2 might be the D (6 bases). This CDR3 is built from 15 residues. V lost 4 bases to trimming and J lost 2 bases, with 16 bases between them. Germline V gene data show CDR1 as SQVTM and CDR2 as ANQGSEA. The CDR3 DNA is TGCAGCGTTGCGAGGCCGGACTATTACACAGATACGCAGTATTTT. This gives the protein CSVARPDYYTDTQYF.

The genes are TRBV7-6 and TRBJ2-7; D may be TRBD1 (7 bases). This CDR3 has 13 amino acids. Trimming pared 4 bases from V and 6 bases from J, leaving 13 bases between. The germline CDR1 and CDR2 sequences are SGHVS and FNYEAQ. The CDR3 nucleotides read TGTGCCAGCAGCTCCTACAGGGGAGGCGAGCAGTACTTC. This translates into CASSSYRGGEQYF.

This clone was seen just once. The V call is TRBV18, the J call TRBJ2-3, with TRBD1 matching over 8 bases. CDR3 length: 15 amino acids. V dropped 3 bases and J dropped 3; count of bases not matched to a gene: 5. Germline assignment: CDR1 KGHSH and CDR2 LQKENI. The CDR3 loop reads CASSPTGVGTDTQYF. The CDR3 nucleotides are TGTGCCAGCTCACCGACAGGGGTCGGAACAGATACGCAGTATTTT.

DNA of the CDR3: TGTGCCAGTAGTCCCGGTATGACAAAAAGCACCGGGGAGCTGTTTTTT. Encoded protein: CASSPGMTKSTGELFF. This chain joins TRBV19 and TRBJ2-2, with unresolved D. The CDR3 runs 16 residues. CDR1 and CDR2 from the germline V gene are LNHDA and SQIVND (reference sequence). Trimming shortened V by 5 bases and J by 4 bases, and 17 bases separated the two germline ends.

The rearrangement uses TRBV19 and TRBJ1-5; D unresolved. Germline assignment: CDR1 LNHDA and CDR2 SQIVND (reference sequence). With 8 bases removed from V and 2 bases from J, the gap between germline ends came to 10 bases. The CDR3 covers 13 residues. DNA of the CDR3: TGTGCCAGTGCTGACCAGGGCAATCAGCCCCAGCATTTT. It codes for CASADQGNQPQHF. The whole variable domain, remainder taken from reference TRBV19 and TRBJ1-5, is DGGITQSPKYLFRKEGQNVTLSCEQNLNHDAMYWYRQDPGQGLRLIYYSQIVNDFQKGDIAEGYSVSREKKESFPLTVTSAQKNPTAFYLCASADQGNQPQHFGDGTRLSIL.

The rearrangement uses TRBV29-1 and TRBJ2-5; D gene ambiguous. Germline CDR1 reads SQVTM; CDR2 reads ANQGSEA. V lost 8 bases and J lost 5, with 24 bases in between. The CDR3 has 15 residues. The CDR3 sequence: CSLHPHLRPEETQYF. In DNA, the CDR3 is TGCAGCTTACACCCTCACTTGAGACCGGAGGAGACCCAGTACTTC.

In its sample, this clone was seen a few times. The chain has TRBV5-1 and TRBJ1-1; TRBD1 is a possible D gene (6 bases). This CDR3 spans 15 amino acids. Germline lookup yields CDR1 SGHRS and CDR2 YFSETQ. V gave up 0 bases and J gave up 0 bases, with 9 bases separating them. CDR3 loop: CASSLGGTMNTEAFF. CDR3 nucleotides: TGCGCCAGCAGCTTGGGGGGGACAATGAACACTGAAGCTTTCTTT.